These T cell receptor beta chains were read from a single sample in a study of T-cell memory formation after mild COVID-19. TCRdb analysed the 5' RACE reads with MiXCR anew, one entry per CDR3 protein. The table shows 300,000 to 400,000 distinct CDR3 sequences, with approximately 16% occurring only once. The sequenced sample consisted of PBMCs or a T cell subset sorted from them (not recorded which). These receptors were obtained from a man younger than 35 who had mild COVID-19 (a few samples of this study predate the infection). Cell type and time point are not known. CDR3s include the opening cysteine and the closing phenylalanine or tryptophan. Each record gives: J gene, D gene, clone size, V gene, CDR3 DNA, CDR3 protein. The D gene is left open where the match is weak. Some rows have no size entry. The others give once, few or many, or a class for an expanded clone.

TRBJ1-1 | . | . | TRBV18 | TGTGCCAGCTCACCACTACGGCAGCCAAACACTGAAGCTTTCTTT | CASSPLRQPNTEAFF
TRBJ2-7 | . | . | TRBV6-5 | TGTGCCAGCAGTTCCCGAGTCCCCTACGAGCAGTACTTC | CASSSRVPYEQYF
TRBJ1-5 | . | . | TRBV2 | TGTGCCACCACACAGGGTGGAGGATCAACCCAGCATTTT | CATTQGGGSTQHF
TRBJ2-1 | . | many | TRBV20-1 | TGCAGTGCCGAACGGGAGAATGAGCAGTTCTTC | CSAERENEQFF
TRBJ1-1 | . | . | TRBV12-3/TRBV12-4 | TGTGCCAGCAGTTTAATTAGCCTAACGGACACTGAAGCTTTCTTT | CASSLISLTDTEAFF
TRBJ1-2 | TRBD1 | few | TRBV28 | TGTGCCAGCAGTATCGGGACAGGCTTCTATCACCCCGGCTACACCTTC | CASSIGTGFYHPGYTF
TRBJ1-1 | . | few | TRBV7-9 | TGTGCCAGCAGCCCCTCCACGATCCGCGATCGAAGGACTGAAGCTTTCTTT | CASSPSTIRDRRTEAFF
TRBJ2-1 | . | many | TRBV7-8 | TGTGCCAGCACCCGAGGCCCGGGGACAAGAAAGTTCTTC | CASTRGPGTRKFF
TRBJ2-4 | . | many | TRBV4-2 | TGTGCCAGCAGCCAAGTTGGGGGGCTCGCCAAAAACATTCAGTACTTC | CASSQVGGLAKNIQYF
TRBJ2-3 | TRBD2 | . | TRBV7-3 | TGTGCCAGCAGCCGGCGGGGGGACGGGTCAGATACGCAGTATTTT | CASSRRGDGSDTQYF
TRBJ2-2 | . | few | TRBV7-9 | TGTGCCAGCAGCTTCAGGGTTAAGGAGCTGTTTTTT | CASSFRVKELFF
TRBJ1-2 | . | many | TRBV20-1 | TGCAGTGCTAGAGGTGGAGGTGGGGGCTACACCTTC | CSARGGGGGYTF
TRBJ2-7 | . | few | TRBV6-5 | TGTGCCAGCAGTTACGGGCAGTGGGGGTCCGGGGAGCAGTACTTC | CASSYGQWGSGEQYF
TRBJ1-2 | . | few | TRBV20-1 | TGCAGTGCTAGGTGGCAGGGCAGTGGCGGCTACACCTTC | CSARWQGSGGYTF
TRBJ2-2 | TRBD1 | . | TRBV7-8 | TGTGCCAGCAGCTTAGCGCAGAGGAGGACAGGGCGAACCGGGGAGCTGTTTTTT | CASSLAQRRTGRTGELFF
TRBJ2-3 | . | few | TRBV9 | TGTGCCAGCAGCGTAGAGACAGATACGCAGTATTTT | CASSVETDTQYF
TRBJ2-3 | . | . | TRBV7-2 | TGTGCCAGCAGCCATCGGGGGAGGGGGTTCGTAGGAGATACGCAGTATTTT | CASSHRGRGFVGDTQYF
TRBJ2-3 | TRBD2 | few | TRBV4-3 | TGCGCCAGCAGCGTCAGCGGGGGGAGCACAGATACGCAGTATTTT | CASSVSGGSTDTQYF
TRBJ2-3 | TRBD2 | . | TRBV12-3/TRBV12-4 | TGTGCCAGCAGTCCGACGGGGGGGGGCTCGGCAGATACGCAGTATTTT | CASSPTGGGSADTQYF
TRBJ2-6 | . | . | TRBV6-6 | TGTGCCAGCAGTTACCCAAAGCACCCCTGGGACGGAAGCTCTGGGGCCAACGTCCTGACTTTC | CASSYPKHPWDGSSGANVLTF
TRBJ2-5 | . | many | TRBV3-1 | TGTGCCAGCAGCCAAGAGCCCCGGGGAGCCCCGACCCAGTACTTC | CASSQEPRGAPTQYF
TRBJ2-5 | . | . | TRBV7-3 | TGTGCCAGCAGCTTAAGTGGGTGGGGGGCTCAAGAGACCCAGTACTTC | CASSLSGWGAQETQYF
TRBJ2-1 | . | few | TRBV7-9 | TGTGCCAGCAGCCCTCTAGTTAATGAGCAGTTCTTC | CASSPLVNEQFF
TRBJ1-3 | . | many | TRBV7-6 | TGTGCCAGCAGCCCCAACCTCTATATCTCTGGAAACACCATATATTTT | CASSPNLYISGNTIYF
TRBJ1-2 | . | . | TRBV3-1 | TGTGCCAGCAGCCAAGAACAGGGCCGCTACACCTTC | CASSQEQGRYTF
TRBJ1-2 | . | . | TRBV6-6 | TGTGCCAGCAGTTACTCGAGAGAAGCTAACTATGGCTACACCTTC | CASSYSREANYGYTF
TRBJ1-3 | . | . | TRBV20-1 | TGCAGTGCCCTCGACTTGTATGGAGGTGGAAACACCATATATTTT | CSALDLYGGGNTIYF
TRBJ2-2 | . | many | TRBV7-3 | TGTGCCAGCAGCTTAGGGGGGACAGCCAACACCGGGGAGCTGTTTTTT | CASSLGGTANTGELFF
TRBJ2-2 | TRBD1 | many | TRBV12-3/TRBV12-4 | TGTGCCAGCAGTTTAACTCCGGGACAGGGAGCCGGGGAGCTGTTTTTT | CASSLTPGQGAGELFF
TRBJ2-5 | . | few | TRBV20-1 | TGCAGTGCTAGAGATCGTTTAAGGGGGGAGACCCAGTACTTC | CSARDRLRGETQYF
TRBJ2-5 | . | . | TRBV3-1 | TGTGCCAGCAGCCTAGGCGTGGTGACCCAGTACTTC | CASSLGVVTQYF
TRBJ2-1 | . | . | TRBV19 | TGTGCCAGTAGTATTCAAAGCTCCTACAATGAGCAGTTCTTC | CASSIQSSYNEQFF
TRBJ1-1 | . | . | TRBV12-3/TRBV12-4 | TGTGCCAGCAGTCGCCGTAGCACTGAAGCTTTCTTT | CASSRRSTEAFF
TRBJ1-1 | TRBD1 | . | TRBV12-3/TRBV12-4 | TGTGCCAGCAGTTTCCAGGACAGGGGGCTCTCTGAAGCTTTCTTT | CASSFQDRGLSEAFF
TRBJ2-2 | . | . | TRBV5-1 | TGCGCCAGCAGCAAGACAGGAGAGCGGGCGGCCGGGGAGCTGTTTTTT | CASSKTGERAAGELFF
TRBJ2-7 | TRBD1 | few | TRBV29-1 | TGCAGCGTATCCGGGACAGGGTCAGGCGAGCAGTACTTC | CSVSGTGSGEQYF
TRBJ2-6 | . | few | TRBV6-2/TRBV6-3 | TGTGCCAGCAGTCTCGGATTTCGGGGCTCCTACTCTGGGGCCAACGTCCTGACTTTC | CASSLGFRGSYSGANVLTF
TRBJ1-1 | . | few | TRBV12-3/TRBV12-4 | TGTGCCAGCAGTCAGGACACTGGGTCGAACACTGAAGCTTTCTTT | CASSQDTGSNTEAFF
TRBJ1-3 | . | few | TRBV12-3/TRBV12-4 | TGTGCCAGCAGTCAGCGGCAGTACTCTGGAAACACCATATATTTT | CASSQRQYSGNTIYF
TRBJ1-1 | . | . | TRBV28 | TGTGCCAGCAGTCCCCGACAGGAAGCTTTCTTT | CASSPRQEAFF
TRBJ1-6 | . | . | TRBV28 | TGTGCCAGCAGTTTATCCCCCGGGCCCACTAATTCACCCCTCCACTTT | CASSLSPGPTNSPLHF
TRBJ1-2 | . | . | TRBV29-1 | TGCAGCGTCAACAGTTACTATGGCTACACCTTC | CSVNSYYGYTF
TRBJ2-3 | . | . | TRBV5-6 | TGTGCCAGCAGAGCCCTCAGACAGGACCTCACAGATACGCAGTATTTT | CASRALRQDLTDTQYF
TRBJ2-5 | . | . | TRBV15 | TGTGCCACCAGCGCCCTAGGTGTGGCGGCCCAGTACTTC | CATSALGVAAQYF
TRBJ1-2 | . | . | TRBV12-3/TRBV12-4 | TGTGCCAGCACACGGCCCGGGAACGGCTACACCTTC | CASTRPGNGYTF
TRBJ2-5 | . | many | TRBV5-6 | TGTGCCAGCAGCTTGTTCCACCAAGAGACCCAGTACTTC | CASSLFHQETQYF
TRBJ2-1 | TRBD2 | many | TRBV10-2 | TGCGCCAGCAGACCCACTAGCGGGGGGCCCCGATACAATGAGCAGTTCTTC | CASRPTSGGPRYNEQFF
TRBJ2-7 | . | . | TRBV6-5 | TGTGCCAGCAGTCCCCTAGGAGGCTCCTACGAGCAGTACTTC | CASSPLGGSYEQYF
TRBJ2-1 | . | . | TRBV5-1 | TGCGCCAGCAGCTTCCCGACGGGGGCGCGAGTAGATGAGCAGTTCTTC | CASSFPTGARVDEQFF
TRBJ1-1 | . | many | TRBV7-2 | TGTGCCAGCAGTGGGGCCCGGGGGGGAACGAACACTGAAGCTTTCTTT | CASSGARGGTNTEAFF
TRBJ2-3 | . | . | TRBV27 | TGTGCCAGCAGTTTACGACAGGGCACAGATACGCAGTATTTT | CASSLRQGTDTQYF
TRBJ2-5 | TRBD1 | many | TRBV5-1 | TGTGCCAGCAGCCTAGGGACAGTTCAAGAGACCCAGTACTTC | CASSLGTVQETQYF
TRBJ1-3 | . | few | TRBV15 | TGTGCCACCAGTACGGGTCTTGGCTCTGGAAACACCATATATTTT | CATSTGLGSGNTIYF
TRBJ2-3 | TRBD1 | few | TRBV7-3 | TGTGCCAGCAGACCAGACAGGGGAGGCACAGATACGCAGTATTTT | CASRPDRGGTDTQYF
TRBJ2-7 | . | few | TRBV27 | TGTGCCAGCAGTTTATCGCAAGTGGGGAGCTACGAGCAGTACTTC | CASSLSQVGSYEQYF